The next 23 T cell receptor beta chains were all read from a single sample in a study of CD8+ T cells in alopecia areata. Extraction of RNA preceded its reverse transcription into cDNA, which served as the sequencing template. The method was immunoSEQ multiplex PCR; TCRdb's version includes in-frame clones alone and lacks a portion of them. This sample has 150,000 or so clones, with approximately 87% found just once. The sample here was CD8+ T cells sorted from blood, taken at week 0. These receptors all stem from a human donor with alopecia areata.

The chain couples TRBV27 to TRBJ2-7; 7 bases are shared with TRBD1. The CDR3 loop spans 12 amino acids. J gave up 7 bases and V 6 bases, and 6 bases lay outside the gene matches. Germline assignment: CDR1 MNHEY and CDR2 SMNVEV (reference sequence). The chain's CDR3 is CASRKGAREQYF. Written as DNA, the CDR3 is TGTGCCAGCAGGAAGGGGGCGCGGGAGCAGTACTTC.

The rearrangement joins TRBV7-6 to TRBJ1-1, with 7 nucleotides matching TRBD1. Trimming removed 4 bases from V and 5 bases from J; junction bases left unmatched: 7. The CDR3 spans 14 residues. Germline CDR1 and CDR2: SGHVS and FNYEAQ. The CDR3 sequence is CASSSGTVVTEAFF. In DNA form, the CDR3 reads TGTGCCAGCAGCTCCGGGACAGTCGTGACTGAAGCTTTCTTT.

Only one count was recorded for this clone. The chain carries TRBV2 and TRBJ2-3; 8 positions agree with TRBD2. CDR1 is SNHLY, CDR2 FYNNEI, per germline. This CDR3 has 16 residues. V lost 5 bases, J lost 1 base, and 8 bases stayed unmatched. The CDR3 DNA reads as TGTGCCAGCAGTCCCTTTACTAGCGGAGGCACAGATACGCAGTATTTT. This sequence encodes CASSPFTSGGTDTQYF.

The V gene is TRBV23-1, the J gene TRBJ2-3; D is possibly TRBD2 (6 bases). TRBV23-1 counts as an open reading frame of uncertain function. Trimming removed 3 bases at V and 2 bases at J, with 18 bases between. The CDR3 has 17 residues. The DNA of the CDR3 is TGCGCCAGCAGTCACCGGGGCGTGGGGGGAAACACAGATACGCAGTATTTT. Its translation: CASSHRGVGGNTDTQYF.

The chain uses TRBV7-8 and TRBJ2-1; TRBD2 matches at 14 bases. V shed 5 bases and J 9 bases; nucleotides not matched to a gene: 3. CDR1 is SGHVS, CDR2 FQNEAQ, per germline. The CDR3 extends over 14 amino acids. For the CDR3, the DNA is TGTGCCAGCAGCCCGACTAGCGGGGGGGTTGAGCAGTTCTTC. It encodes CASSPTSGGVEQFF.

This clone was seen only once. The chain recombines TRBV27 with TRBJ1-1; D call uncertain. Germline V gives CDR1 MNHEY, CDR2 SMNVEV (reference sequence). CDR3 size: 12 residues. V was trimmed by 2 bases and J by 4 bases, leaving 5 bases between them. CDR3 amino acids: CASSLGPTEAFF. CDR3 DNA sequence: TGTGCCAGCAGTTTAGGCCCCACTGAAGCTTTCTTT.

This clone was detected only once. The V call is TRBV9, the J call TRBJ2-2; no definite D call. Trimming took 0 bases from V and 5 from J, leaving 11 bases between them. The germline CDR1 and CDR2 sequences are SGDLS and YYNGEE. The CDR3 totals 15 residues. The CDR3 here is CASSVGPVGTGELFF. The CDR3 DNA reads TGTGCCAGCAGCGTAGGTCCGGTGGGTACCGGGGAGCTGTTTTTT.

The chain carries TRBV9 and TRBJ2-7; 9 bases line up with TRBD2. V gave up 4 bases and J gave up 7 bases; unmatched junction bases: 12. There are 15 residues in the CDR3. Germline V lookup: CDR1 SGDLS, CDR2 YYNGEE. The DNA for the CDR3 is TGTGCCAGCAGCCCTACCATAGCGGGGGTCTTGGAGCAGTACTTC. Residues: CASSPTIAGVLEQYF.

V and J are TRBV27 and TRBJ2-6, with 8 positions matching TRBD1. Germline CDR1 reads MNHEY; CDR2 reads SMNVEV (reference sequence). The length of the CDR3 is 18 residues. Trimming cost V 5 bases and J 2 bases; bases outside gene matches: 11. CDR3 sequence (DNA): TGTGCCAGCAGTCGGACAGGGAAGCAATTGGCTGGGGCCAACGTCCTGACTTTC. This sequence encodes CASSRTGKQLAGANVLTF.

This chain joins TRBV6-6 and TRBJ1-2; no firm D call. V was shortened by 4 bases and J by 0 bases, with 9 bases between the two germline ends. The CDR3 contains 14 residues. Looked up from germline, CDR1 is MNHNY and CDR2 is SVGAGI (reference sequence). DNA of the CDR3: TGTGCCAGCAGTTCAGAGTCCGCTAACTATGGCTACACCTTC. This translates into CASSSESANYGYTF.

In this sample, this clone turned up a few times. The chain is built from TRBV19 and TRBJ2-1; D uncertain. The germline CDR1 and CDR2 sequences are LNHDA and SQIVND (reference sequence). The CDR3 contains 14 residues. Trimming removed 2 bases at V and 3 bases at J, with 8 bases between. CDR3 DNA sequence: TGTGCCAGTAGTATAAGGGAAAACTACAATGAGCAGTTCTTC. Translation: CASSIRENYNEQFF.

This chain connects TRBV29-1 to TRBJ2-4; D may match TRBD1 or TRBD2 (5 bases each). Trimming pared 3 bases from V and 5 bases from J, leaving 8 bases between. From germline, CDR1 is SQVTM and CDR2 ANQGSEA. The CDR3 runs 12 residues. CDR3 sequence: CSVDGTQNIQYF. The CDR3 nucleotides read TGCAGCGTTGACGGGACCCAAAACATTCAGTACTTC.

CDR3 nucleotide sequence: TGCACCAGCAGCCAAACTAGCGGGGGGGGACCCTACGAGCAGTACTTC. Its translation: CTSSQTSGGGPYEQYF. The chain joins TRBV1 to TRBJ2-7; TRBD2 was called by the table and not checked on the DNA. TRBV1 constitutes a pseudogene. CDR3 length equals 16 residues.

This chain uses TRBV7-6 with TRBJ2-3, with TRBD2 identical over 7 bases. V was clipped by 7 bases and J by 2 bases; unmatched bases: 12. Per the germline V gene, CDR1 is SGHVS and CDR2 is FNYEAQ. The length of the CDR3 is 16 residues. Written as DNA, the CDR3 is TGTGCCAGCACCTTCAGAGCGGGAACAGACACAGATACGCAGTATTTT. It encodes CASTFRAGTDTDTQYF.

The V gene is TRBV4-1, the J gene TRBJ2-1; TRBD1 is a possible D gene (5 bases). Trimming took 4 bases from V and 7 from J, leaving 20 bases between them. Germline assignment: CDR1 MGHRA and CDR2 YSYEKL. The CDR3 runs to 16 residues. The CDR3 coding sequence is TGCGCCAGCAGCCCGCAACCCGGGCCAGGGTGGAATGAGCAGTTCTTC. Residues: CASSPQPGPGWNEQFF.

This chain uses TRBV4-1 with TRBJ2-5; tentative D call: TRBD2 (6 bases). The germline V gene has CDR1 MGHRA and CDR2 YSYEKL. There are 15 residues in the CDR3. The V and J ends lost 8 bases and 2 bases respectively, with 18 bases between them. The chain's CDR3 is CASQAAGNEQETQYF. In DNA form, the CDR3 reads TGCGCCAGCCAGGCGGCGGGAAATGAGCAAGAGACCCAGTACTTC.

This clone showed up just once. This chain connects TRBV27 to TRBJ2-5; D might be TRBD2 (6 bases). This CDR3 is built from 15 residues. V was trimmed by 5 bases and J by 0 bases, leaving 13 bases between them. Germline values: CDR1 MNHEY, CDR2 SMNVEV (reference sequence). The CDR3 region is CASSRERDYQETQYF. CDR3 DNA: TGTGCCAGCAGTCGAGAAAGGGACTACCAAGAGACCCAGTACTTC.

V and J are TRBV27 and TRBJ1-1; the D gene is possibly TRBD1 (5 bases). This CDR3 has 13 residues. CDR1 is MNHEY and CDR2 is SMNVEV in the germline V gene (reference sequence). V was trimmed by 3 bases and J by 4 bases, leaving 9 bases between them. CDR3 region: CASSLGLLTEAFF. The CDR3, as DNA: TGTGCCAGCAGTTTGGGGCTACTCACTGAAGCTTTCTTT.

The V and J genes are TRBV29-1 and TRBJ2-1; 12 bases align to TRBD2. The CDR3 has 17 residues. Germline CDR1 is SQVTM and CDR2 is ANQGSEA. Trimming cost V 1 base and J 4 bases; bases outside gene matches: 8. Here the CDR3 DNA reads TGCAGCGTTGAAGGGGTCAGACTAGCGGGGGTATACAATGAGCAGTTCTTC. Amino acid sequence: CSVEGVRLAGVYNEQFF.

This clone was observed a few times. The chain couples TRBV4-1 to TRBJ2-7; possibly TRBD1 or TRBD2 for D (6 bases each). Trimming pared 3 bases from V and 7 bases from J, leaving 16 bases between. The CDR3 is 14 residues long. Germline lookup yields CDR1 MGHRA and CDR2 YSYEKL. The CDR3 spells CASSQGGGLKEQYF. Written as DNA, the CDR3 is TGCGCCAGCAGCCAGGGTGGGGGGCTGAAAGAGCAGTACTTC.

This chain connects TRBV23-1 to TRBJ2-1, with 11 bases matching TRBD1. TRBV23-1 is annotated as an ORF whose role is uncertain. The length of the CDR3 is 18 residues. With 4 bases clipped from V and 6 bases from J, the junction kept 14 bases outside the gene matches. The CDR3 protein is CASSPSGTGGPWGNEQFF. In DNA, the CDR3 is TGCGCCAGCAGTCCCTCCGGGACAGGGGGACCCTGGGGCAATGAGCAGTTCTTC.

The chain links TRBV29-1 to TRBJ2-2, with D unclear. In germline, CDR1 is SQVTM, CDR2 ANQGSEA. V dropped 5 bases and J dropped 1 base, with 11 bases sitting between them. This CDR3 contains 14 residues. CDR3 coding DNA: TGCAGCGTTATCACAGAGGAGAACACCGGGGAGCTGTTTTTT. It codes for CSVITEENTGELFF.

This clone was detected once. This rearrangement joins TRBV15 to TRBJ2-3; no firm D call. The V gene lost 1 base and the J gene lost 2 bases, with 10 bases spanning the gap. The CDR3 sequence is 15 residues long. From germline, CDR1 is LNHNV and CDR2 YYDKDF (reference sequence). In DNA form, the CDR3 reads TGTGCCACCAGCAGAGCGTCGCGGCCCACAGATACGCAGTATTTT. Protein sequence: CATSRASRPTDTQYF.